This T cell receptor beta chain stems from a study of blood T cell repertoires in COVID-19 (TCRdb year 2020). In terms of the full investigation: The collaborator samples originated in the United States, Italy and Spain and spanned the acute and convalescent phases of COVID-19. The prospective study material was composed of cDNA or gDNA derived from T cells, B-cell-depleted T cells, or PBMCs. Subjects who had been exposed to COVID-19, were actively infected with it, or had recovered from it provided the deeply sampled blood TCRbeta repertoires that made up the dataset. A freely available public database, intended as a resource for researchers studying the immune response to SARS-CoV-2, is where the repertoires were released. The samples were drawn from two sources: the first 160 participants of the ongoing ImmuneRACE study, and 1,000 to 1,500 subjects contributed by 6 global collaborators. A de-identified subject ID, COVID-19 status, age in years and sex were almost always included in the sample metadata. Where HLA class I and class II types were available, the types were taken from metadata supplied by the sample provider, not from assay-based typing. Beyond this particular receptor, the publication reports: The amount of clinical and demographic metadata varied by source and participant and was provided uncurated.

TCRbeta CDR3 regions were amplified from genomic DNA using the immunoSEQ Assay, a bias-controlled multiplex PCR. The paper's processing steps were these. The number of nucleated cells in each sample was estimated from the amplification of reference gene primers within the assay. To quantify the absolute abundance of each unique TCRbeta CDR3 rearrangement, sequence reads were collapsed and filtered. For each sample, productive Simpson clonality was calculated by taking the square root of Simpson's diversity index across productive rearrangements. The table comes from immuneACCESS by way of TCRdb, which keeps in-frame sequences with V and J called. Part of the clones is missing from these tables; in studies checked, under half for an unresolved V gene and the rest for unknown reasons. Clone size and V and J calls were adopted from that table, with D and trimming inferred from the DNA. The sample profile shows about 73,000 clones; around 81% of them were found once. The ten largest make up 25% to 30% of the sample.

Whole blood was collected in K2EDTA tubes by collaborating institutions according to the institutions' own protocols. For TCRbeta analysis, collaborator samples were shipped as frozen whole blood, as isolated PBMCs, or as DNA extracted from either sample type. On this clone itself: This receptor's antigen is unknown. The sample holds no much larger clone one base away, and base qualities are not on file.

CDR1 and CDR2 were assigned from the germline V gene as SGHVS and FQNEAQ. Measured from the cysteine to the phenylalanine, the CDR3 is 15 residues long. Just the 45-base CDR3 DNA is kept, in frame starting at base 1. V and J lose 4 bases and 2 bases, and a span of 15 bases separates them. The sequencing input was peripheral blood. The rearranged segments are TRBV7-8 and TRBJ2-7, and perhaps TRBD1 as D gene, on 6 matching bases. This sequence was found in a human donor in a cohort sampled during active COVID-19. The CDR3 reads CASSSTGTSPYEQYF. The DNA reads TGTGCCAGCAGCTCGACCGGGACATCCCCCTACGAGCAGTACTTC.